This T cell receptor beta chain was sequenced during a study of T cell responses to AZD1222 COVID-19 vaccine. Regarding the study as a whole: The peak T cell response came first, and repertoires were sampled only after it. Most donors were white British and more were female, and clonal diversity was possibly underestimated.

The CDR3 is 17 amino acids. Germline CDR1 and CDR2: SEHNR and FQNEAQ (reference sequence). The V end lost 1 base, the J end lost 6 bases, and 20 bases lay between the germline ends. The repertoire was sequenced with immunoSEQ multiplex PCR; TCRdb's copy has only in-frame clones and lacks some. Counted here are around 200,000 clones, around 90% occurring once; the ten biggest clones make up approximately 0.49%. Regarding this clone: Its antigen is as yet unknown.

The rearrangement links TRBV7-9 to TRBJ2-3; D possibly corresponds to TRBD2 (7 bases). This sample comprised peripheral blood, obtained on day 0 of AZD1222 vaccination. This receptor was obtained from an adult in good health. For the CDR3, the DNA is TGTGCCAGCAGCTTAGGGGGAGGGGGTCCTAAAACGGATACGCAGTATTTT. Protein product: CASSLGGGGPKTDTQYF. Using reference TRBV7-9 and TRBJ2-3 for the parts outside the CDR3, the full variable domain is DTGVSQNPRHKITKRGQNVTFRCDPISEHNRLYWYRQTLGQGPEFLTYFQNEAQLEKSRLLSDRFSAERPKGSFSTLEIQRTEQGDSAMYLCASSLGGGGPKTDTQYFGPGTRLTVL.